The clone carrying this TCR beta chain was counted a few times. Its target is not known. General study results and limits: Whole repertoires were not studied in the larger cohort, only one V-J beta rearrangement. Tumor memory CD4+ T cell TCR gene usage was found to cluster with blood and lymph node memory CD4+ cells and with lymph node naive CD4+ cells.

Constant-region reverse primers amplified full-length variable regions, followed by semi-nested Nested Universal Primer A PCR. TCRdb re-called the 5' RACE reads through MiXCR, storing one row per CDR3 protein. The sample has roughly 52,000 distinct CDR3 sequences; about 15% are singletons. Naive CD4+ T cells were purified with Tregs depleted by CD25. The CDR3 consists of 13 residues. CDR1 is DFQATT, CDR2 SNEGSKA, per germline (reference sequence). J lost 4 bases, V lost 3 bases, and 3 bases had no gene match. This chain connects TRBV20-1 to TRBJ2-4, with TRBD2 identical over 7 bases. The sample comprised naive CD4+ T cells sorted from blood. The subset was: naive CD4+ T cells, CD4+CD45RA+CD25-. The TCR was taken from a female donor with breast cancer. The CDR3 bases are TGCAGTGCTAGGTGGGAGGGAAAAAACATTCAGTACTTC. It codes for CSARWEGKNIQYF.